This entry lists 15 T cell receptor beta chains sequenced from one sample in a study of T-cell reconstitution after alpha-beta-depleted transplantation in children. As it was prepared, the TCRbeta library received unique molecular identifiers. TCRdb fed the PCR reads into MiXCR, producing one record per CDR3 protein. The data show a few hundred thousand distinct CDR3 sequences, about 9.6% seen once. The specimen comprised PBMCs from the stem cell graft donor, sampled from the stem cell graft. The source of these receptors is a human donor who donated a stem cell graft to a child with SCID.

The table lists this clonotype with many counts. V and J are TRBV5-4 and TRBJ1-1; D is uncertain. Germline-derived CDR1 and CDR2 are SGHNT and YYREEE (reference sequence). This CDR3 is 14 amino acids long. Deletions cut 2 bases from V and 1 base from J, with 9 bases between. This chain's CDR3 is CASSLRRENTEAFF. Here the CDR3 DNA reads TGTGCCAGCAGCTTAAGACGGGAGAACACTGAAGCTTTCTTT.

This clonotype was seen at least ten times. The chain links TRBV7-6 to TRBJ1-1, with no clear D. This CDR3 region has 13 residues. Trimming stripped 6 bases from V and 5 bases from J, with 13 bases between. From germline, CDR1 is SGHVS and CDR2 FNYEAQ. The CDR3 DNA is TGTGCCAGCAGATACACAGCGCATACTGAAGCTTTCTTT. It yields the protein CASRYTAHTEAFF.

This clonotype has a count of ten or more. The chain joins TRBV12-3 or TRBV12-4 to TRBJ2-7; D not resolved. The ends were cut back, 2 bases at V and 4 bases at J, with 9 bases in the middle. The CDR3 loop spans 13 amino acids. The CDR3 nucleotides read TGTGCCAGCAGTTTAAACTGGGCATACGAGCAGTACTTC. This gives the protein CASSLNWAYEQYF.

Note on this clonotype: A much larger clonotype is one base distant, so this may be a read error. This rearrangement joins TRBV2 to TRBJ1-2; possible D gene TRBD1, 5 bases. CDR1 is SNHLY, CDR2 FYNNEI, per germline. The CDR3 sequence is 13 residues long. CDR3 loop: CASRADNNYGDTF. CDR3 coding DNA: TGTGCCAGCAGGGCGGACAATAACTATGGCGACACCTTC.

Ten or more counts support this clonotype. V gene TRBV20-1 combines with J gene TRBJ2-1, with 7 bases lining up with TRBD2. Germline CDR1 is DFQATT and CDR2 is SNEGSKA (reference sequence). This CDR3 contains 13 residues. Unmatched junction bases numbered 3, after V lost 7 bases and J lost 0 bases. The CDR3 coding sequence is TGCAGTGGGGGGGGGAGCTCCTACAATGAGCAGTTCTTC. This codes for CSGGGSSYNEQFF.

This clonotype was detected many times. The V and J genes are TRBV27 and TRBJ2-1, with 7 bases that match TRBD2. The CDR3 consists of 16 residues. Germline CDR1 MNHEY, CDR2 SMNVEV (reference sequence). V dropped 2 bases and J dropped 4; count of bases not matched to a gene: 8. The CDR3 DNA follows: TGTGCCAGCAGTTTAGTGGGGGGGAGCGGATACAATGAGCAGTTCTTC. Its protein is CASSLVGGSGYNEQFF.

Ten or more counts support this clonotype. The chain recombines TRBV2 with TRBJ2-5, with 8 bases lining up with TRBD1. Per the germline V gene, CDR1 is SNHLY and CDR2 is FYNNEI. With 4 bases clipped from V and 4 bases from J, the junction kept 5 bases outside the gene matches. This CDR3 region has 14 residues. The CDR3 spells CASSAGQGLETQYF. Here the CDR3 DNA reads TGTGCCAGCAGTGCCGGACAGGGCTTAGAGACCCAGTACTTC.

This clonotype was detected many times. The rearrangement links TRBV12-3 or TRBV12-4 to TRBJ1-5, with 9 bases matching TRBD1. The trim removed 4 bases at V and 5 bases at J, leaving 9 bases unmatched. This CDR3 contains 16 residues. DNA of the CDR3: TGTGCCAGCAGTTCGCGACCGGGACAGGGTGATCAGCCCCAGCATTTT. Translation: CASSSRPGQGDQPQHF.

There are many counts of this clonotype. V is TRBV20-1 and J is TRBJ2-2, with TRBD1 matching 9 bases. The CDR3 runs to 14 residues. Looked up from germline, CDR1 is DFQATT and CDR2 is SNEGSKA (reference sequence). Trimming at V came to 3 bases and at J to 4 bases, leaving 3 bases not matched to a gene. CDR3 protein: CSARTGGTTGELFF. CDR3 nucleotides: TGCAGTGCTAGGACAGGGGGGACCACCGGGGAGCTGTTTTTT.

This clonotype occurred many times. The chain uses TRBV5-1 and TRBJ2-1; a possible D gene is TRBD2 (5 bases). CDR3 length: 16 amino acids. CDR1 and CDR2 (germline): SGHRS, YFSETQ. Trimming removed 4 bases at V and 7 bases at J, with 21 bases between. The CDR3: CASSRPYGVVGNEQFF. CDR3 nucleotide sequence: TGCGCCAGCAGCCGGCCCTACGGGGTCGTTGGGAATGAGCAGTTCTTC.

The chain employs TRBV6-5 and TRBJ2-5; 9 bases match TRBD2. Germline V gene lookup returns CDR1 MNHEY and CDR2 SVGAGI. With 2 bases clipped from V and 1 base from J, the junction kept 8 bases outside the gene matches. CDR3 length: 17 residues. The CDR3 DNA is TGTGCCAGCAGTTACCCCGGGGGTAGCGGGGGCCAAGAGACCCAGTACTTC. Residues: CASSYPGGSGGQETQYF.

In its sample, this clonotype was seen a few times. CDR3 amino acids: CASSPPSTGNYGYTF. The CDR3 coding sequence is TGTGCCAGCAGTCCCCCCTCGACAGGGAACTATGGCTACACCTTC. V gene TRBV12-3 or TRBV12-4 combines with J gene TRBJ1-2; 7 bases match TRBD1. The CDR3 sequence is 15 residues long. The V segment lost 5 bases and the J segment 2 bases; nucleotides outside the gene matches: 8.

This clonotype was seen many times. The CDR3 bases are TGCAGTGCTGGCCGCGCGGGACGTGGCTACACCTTC. This encodes CSAGRAGRGYTF. The chain recombines TRBV20-1 with TRBJ1-2, with D possibly TRBD1 on 5 matching bases. Trimming cost V 5 bases and J 7 bases, with 14 bases left between them. Per the germline V gene, CDR1 is DFQATT and CDR2 is SNEGSKA (reference sequence). The CDR3 is made up of 12 amino acids.

This clonotype was seen ten or more times. The chain employs TRBV19 and TRBJ2-2, with D perhaps matching TRBD2 (6 bases). Trimming left V 5 bases short and J 2 bases short, with 12 bases between. Germline CDR1 is LNHDA and CDR2 is SQIVND (reference sequence). The CDR3 is made up of 15 amino acids. CDR3 residues: CASSREILNTGELFF. CDR3 in DNA: TGTGCCAGTAGTCGGGAGATCCTTAACACCGGGGAGCTGTTTTTT.

This clonotype was detected ten times or more. V and J are TRBV10-3 and TRBJ1-2; D remains unclear. The CDR3 consists of 13 residues. Germline CDR1 and CDR2: ENHRY and SYGVKD. With 6 bases removed from V and 6 bases from J, the gap between germline ends came to 14 bases. The CDR3 protein is CAIRQIAGDGYTF. In DNA, the CDR3 is TGTGCCATCAGACAGATAGCGGGTGATGGCTACACCTTC.